The source of this T cell receptor (beta chain) is a study of molecular identifiers for immune sequencing clone quantification. The authors gated naive CD8 T cells as CD8+CD4-CCR7+CD45RA+ for sorting. V lost 6 bases, J lost 6 bases, and 1 base stayed unmatched. The CDR3 length is 13 residues. A word on this clonotype: The antigen is undetermined.

Bulk TCR libraries used previously described methods and listed TCR primers. TCRdb used MiXCR to reprocess the PCR reads, holding one entry per CDR3 protein. The sample records approximately 320,000 distinct CDR3 sequences, roughly 24% being singletons. General observations from the study: Clones with over 20 RNA copies captured over 99% of effector molecules but under 1% of naive ones.

Source material: naive CD8+ T cells from blood, with Jurkat cell RNA spiked in. As for subset: FACS-sorted CD8+CD4-CCR7+CD45RA+ naive T cells. This sequence originates from a human donor in good health. Some libraries in this study had Jurkat cell RNA spiked in. The V gene is TRBV12-3 or TRBV12-4, the J gene TRBJ2-1, with 11 bases lining up with TRBD2. The CDR3 DNA reads TGTGCCAGCAGGGGGACTAGCGGCAATGAGCAGTTCTTC. Its protein product is CASRGTSGNEQFF.